This T cell receptor (beta chain) stems from a study of cytomegalovirus exposure and HLA in healthy donors. Turning to the study itself: HLA-typed donors were the source of about 85 million unique TCRs, which an early data release held. Study outcomes and limitations: The authors later linked a missense DCLRE1C variant to TCR beta V- and J-gene trimming. Associated with HLA alleles at 0.05 false discovery rate in a later analysis were 16,951 TCR beta sequences. There were reportedly fewer N-insertions in an Asian-associated ancestry cluster than the roughly 670-donor mean, in a later analysis.

The PCR contained 60 Vbeta and 13 Jbeta primers. The repertoire was sequenced with immunoSEQ multiplex PCR; TCRdb's copy has only in-frame clones and lacks some. The sample has about 140,000 clones, around 80% seen once. V lost 1 base and J lost 2, with 16 bases in between. This CDR3 is 17 amino acids long. Germline V CDR1 and CDR2: MGHDK, SYGVNS. Details on this clone: Its antigen is currently unknown.

The TCR was taken from a man aged 35 to 55 in good health and CMV-seropositive. The chain links TRBV25-1 to TRBJ2-3; D might be TRBD2 (5 bases). Input material: PBMCs. CDR3 loop: CASSESRLPIPTDTQYF. DNA for the CDR3: TGTGCCAGCAGTGAATCGCGACTACCCATACCCACAGATACGCAGTATTTT.